This paragraph covers one TCR beta chain sequence. No antigen is known for it. Base qualities are not recorded, but no much larger clone differs from it by a single base. V sheds 3 bases and J sheds 9 bases, leaving 12 bases between their ends. The CDR3 goes from the cysteine to the phenylalanine over 14 residues. The sequence is cut down to CDR3 DNA, 42 bases in frame from base 1. Looking up the germline V gene (reference sequence) yields CDR1 SEHNR and CDR2 FQNEAQ. Receptors were amplified or captured by the immunoSEQ multiplex PCR assay. The source is immuneACCESS, and TCRdb retained only in-frame sequences with V and J called. Part of the clones is not carried over; for the studies checked, unresolved V genes explain less than half of this, and the remainder is unexplained. This sample gives some 90,000 clones in total; approximately 88% of them show up just once. The top ten clonotypes cover roughly 7.6% of the sample.

The entry originates in a study of control samples from healthy donors and cancer patients (dated by TCRdb to about 2020). The material sequenced was blood. The sequence derives from an older woman in good health. In this chain, TRBV7-9 is recombined with TRBJ1-6; matching of 5 bases hints at TRBD1 as the D gene. The CDR3 in this case is CASSFASQGSPLHF. The bases read TGTGCCAGCAGCTTTGCCAGTCAGGGTTCACCCCTCCACTTT.